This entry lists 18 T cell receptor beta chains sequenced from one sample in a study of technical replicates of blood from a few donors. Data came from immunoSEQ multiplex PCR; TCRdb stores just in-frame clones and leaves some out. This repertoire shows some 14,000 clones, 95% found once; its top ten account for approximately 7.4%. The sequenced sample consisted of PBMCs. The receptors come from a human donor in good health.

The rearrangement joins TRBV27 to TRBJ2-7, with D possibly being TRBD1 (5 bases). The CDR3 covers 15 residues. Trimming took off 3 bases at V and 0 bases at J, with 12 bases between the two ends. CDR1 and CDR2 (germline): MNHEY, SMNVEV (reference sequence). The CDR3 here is CASSFLGHPSYEQYF. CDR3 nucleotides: TGTGCCAGCAGTTTCCTTGGACACCCCTCCTACGAGCAGTACTTC.

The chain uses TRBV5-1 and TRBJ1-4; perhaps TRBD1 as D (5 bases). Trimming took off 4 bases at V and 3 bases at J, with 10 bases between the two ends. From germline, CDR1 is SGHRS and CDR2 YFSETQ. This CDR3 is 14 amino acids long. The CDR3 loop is CASSTDSPNEKLFF. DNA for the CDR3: TGCGCCAGCAGCACCGACAGCCCTAATGAAAAACTGTTTTTT.

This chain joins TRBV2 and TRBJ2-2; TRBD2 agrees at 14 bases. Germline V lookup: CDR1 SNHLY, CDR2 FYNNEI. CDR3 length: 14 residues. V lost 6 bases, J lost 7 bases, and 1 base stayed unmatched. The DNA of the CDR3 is TGTGCCAGCAGGGGGACTAGCGGGAGCGGGGAGCTGTTTTTT. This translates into CASRGTSGSGELFF.

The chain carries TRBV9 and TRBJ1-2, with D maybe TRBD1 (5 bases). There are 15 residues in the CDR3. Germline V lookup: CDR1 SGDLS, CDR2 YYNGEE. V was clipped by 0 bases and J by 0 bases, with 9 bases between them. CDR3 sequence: CASSVGEQANYGYTF. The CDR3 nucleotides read TGTGCCAGCAGCGTAGGGGAACAGGCTAACTATGGCTACACCTTC.

The CDR3 sequence is CASSLGGRDETQYF. The CDR3 coding sequence is TGCGCCAGCAGCTTGGGTGGGAGGGATGAGACCCAGTACTTC. This chain links TRBV5-1 with TRBJ2-5; 7 bases align to TRBD2. J gave up 5 bases and V 0 bases, and 4 bases lay outside the gene matches. CDR3 length: 14 residues. The germline V gene encodes CDR1 SGHRS and CDR2 YFSETQ.

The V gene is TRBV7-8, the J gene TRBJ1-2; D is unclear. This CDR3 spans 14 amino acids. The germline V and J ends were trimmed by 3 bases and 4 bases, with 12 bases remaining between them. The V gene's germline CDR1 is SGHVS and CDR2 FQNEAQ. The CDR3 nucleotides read TGTGCCAGCAGCTTGGCGACAAATGCCTATGGCTACACCTTC. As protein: CASSLATNAYGYTF.

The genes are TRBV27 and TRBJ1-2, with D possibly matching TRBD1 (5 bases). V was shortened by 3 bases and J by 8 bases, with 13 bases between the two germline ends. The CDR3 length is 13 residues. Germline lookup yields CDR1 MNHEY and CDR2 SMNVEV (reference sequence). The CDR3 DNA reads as TGTGCCAGCAGTTTTCAAGGGTCAGGGGGCTACACCTTC. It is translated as CASSFQGSGGYTF.

CDR3 in DNA: TGCAGCGGGGACATACAGGGGGCTCTGAATGAGCAGTTCTTC. Translation gives CSGDIQGALNEQFF. This sequence joins TRBV29-1 and TRBJ2-1; 9 nucleotides agree with TRBD1. The V gene's germline CDR1 is SQVTM and CDR2 ANQGSEA. This CDR3 region has 14 residues. V lost 7 bases and J lost 7; bases outside the gene matches: 11.

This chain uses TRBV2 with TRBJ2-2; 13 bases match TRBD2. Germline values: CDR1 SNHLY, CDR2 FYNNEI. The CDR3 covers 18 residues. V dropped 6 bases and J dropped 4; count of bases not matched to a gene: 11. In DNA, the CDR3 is TGTGCCAGCAGGGGATGGACTAGCGGGAGATTAGGCACCGGGGAGCTGTTTTTT. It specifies CASRGWTSGRLGTGELFF.

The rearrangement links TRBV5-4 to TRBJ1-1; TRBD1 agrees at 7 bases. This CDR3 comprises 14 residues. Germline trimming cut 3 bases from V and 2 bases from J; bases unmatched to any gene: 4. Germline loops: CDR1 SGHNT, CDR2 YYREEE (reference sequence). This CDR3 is CASSSQGVNTEAFF. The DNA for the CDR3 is TGTGCCAGCAGCTCCCAGGGGGTCAACACTGAAGCTTTCTTT.

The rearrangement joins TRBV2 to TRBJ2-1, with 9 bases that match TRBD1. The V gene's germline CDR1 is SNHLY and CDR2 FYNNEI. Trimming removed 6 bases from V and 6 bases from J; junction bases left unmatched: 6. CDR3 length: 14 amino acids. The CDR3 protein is CASSRDRDPNEQFF. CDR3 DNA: TGTGCCAGCAGCCGGGACAGGGACCCCAATGAGCAGTTCTTC.

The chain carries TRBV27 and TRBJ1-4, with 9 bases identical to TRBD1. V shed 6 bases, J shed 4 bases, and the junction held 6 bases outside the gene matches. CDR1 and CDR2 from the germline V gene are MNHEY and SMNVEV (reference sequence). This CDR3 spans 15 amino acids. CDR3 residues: CASSRPGQGNEKLFF. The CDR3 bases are TGTGCCAGCAGCCGACCGGGACAGGGTAATGAAAAACTGTTTTTT.

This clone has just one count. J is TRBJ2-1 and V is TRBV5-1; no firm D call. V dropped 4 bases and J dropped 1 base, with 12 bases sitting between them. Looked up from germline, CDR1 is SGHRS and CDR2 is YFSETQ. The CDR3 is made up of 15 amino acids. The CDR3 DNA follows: TGCGCCAGCAGCACCGACACCTGGTCCTACAATGAGCAGTTCTTC. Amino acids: CASSTDTWSYNEQFF.

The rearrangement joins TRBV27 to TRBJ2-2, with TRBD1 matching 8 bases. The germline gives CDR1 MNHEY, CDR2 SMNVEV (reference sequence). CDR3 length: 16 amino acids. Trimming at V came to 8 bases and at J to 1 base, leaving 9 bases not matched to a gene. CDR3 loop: CASQLSGGGNTGELFF. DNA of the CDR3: TGTGCCAGCCAACTTTCAGGGGGCGGGAACACCGGGGAGCTGTTTTTT.

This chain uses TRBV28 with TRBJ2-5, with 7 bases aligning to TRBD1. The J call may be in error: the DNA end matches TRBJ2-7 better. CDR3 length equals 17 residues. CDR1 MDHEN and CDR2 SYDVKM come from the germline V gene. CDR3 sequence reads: CASRGKDHLGQTYEQYF. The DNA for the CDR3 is TGTGCCAGCAGGGGAAAAGACCACCTGGGACAGACCTACGAGCAGTACTTC.

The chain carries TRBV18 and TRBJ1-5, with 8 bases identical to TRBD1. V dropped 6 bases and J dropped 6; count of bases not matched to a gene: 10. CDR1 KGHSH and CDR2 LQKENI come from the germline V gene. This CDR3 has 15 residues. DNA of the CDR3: TGTGCCAGCTCCCTGGACAGGGAATGGACTCAGCCCCAGCATTTT. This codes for CASSLDREWTQPQHF.

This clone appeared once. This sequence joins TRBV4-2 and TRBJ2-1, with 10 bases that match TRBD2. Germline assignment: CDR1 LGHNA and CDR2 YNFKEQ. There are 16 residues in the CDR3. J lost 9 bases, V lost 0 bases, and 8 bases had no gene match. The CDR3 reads CASSQDGSSGSSEQFF. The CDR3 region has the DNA TGTGCCAGCAGCCAAGATGGGTCTAGCGGGAGCAGTGAGCAGTTCTTC.

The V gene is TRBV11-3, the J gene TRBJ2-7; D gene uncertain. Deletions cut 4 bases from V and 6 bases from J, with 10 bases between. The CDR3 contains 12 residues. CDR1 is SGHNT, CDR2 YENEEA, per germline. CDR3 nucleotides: TGTGCCAGCAGCTCATACACACCCGAGCAGTACTTC. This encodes CASSSYTPEQYF.